This TCR beta chain was profiled in a study of shared clonotypes between healthy human individuals. Study at large: Every donor yielded three CD4 naive, three CD4 memory, two CD8 naive and one CD8 memory plate.

Trimming left V 10 bases short and J 3 bases short, with 16 bases between. Germline assignment: CDR1 MNHNS and CDR2 SASEGT. The CDR3 spans 13 residues. Only one count was recorded for this clone. The target antigen is unknown. The study's findings and limits: Clonotypes not shared had lower generation probabilities than those common to all four donors.

Here immunoSEQ multiplex PCR was the method, and the copy in TCRdb shows in-frame clones only, minus some. The data show roughly 1 million clones, with around 74% seen just once and roughly 1.4% held by the top ten. The sequencing input was memory CD4+ T cells sorted from blood. Subset here: CD45RA-negative fraction. This clonotype was sampled from a man between 18 and 35 years old in good health. The chain carries TRBV6-1 and TRBJ2-7, with no clear D. This CDR3 is CATRRSDNYEQYF. The CDR3 DNA sequence: TGTGCCACTCGGCGGAGTGACAACTACGAGCAGTACTTC.